These T cell receptor beta chains were read from a single sample in a study of spatial heterogeneity in lung cancer. TCRdb itself ran the 5' RACE reads through MiXCR, one entry per CDR3 protein. Of 70,000 to 90,000 distinct CDR3 sequences in the sample, less than 15% were seen once. The sample was PBMCs, taken at surgery. Every receptor here comes from a male donor with early-stage non-small cell lung cancer. The CDR3 runs from the conserved cysteine through the conserved F or W. The D gene is left open where the match is weak. Clone size is stated in some rows and not others, as once, few, many or a class when expanded.

TRBD2 TRBJ2-3 few TRBV27 CASIGRLAGYSTDTQYF TGTGCCAGCATCGGTCGACTAGCGGGATATAGCACAGATACGCAGTATTTT
. TRBJ2-1 . TRBV10-2 CASISQEASYNEQFF TGCGCCAGCATAAGTCAGGAGGCCTCCTACAATGAGCAGTTCTTC
TRBD1 TRBJ1-6 few TRBV19 CASSDRGNNSPLHF TGTGCCAGTAGTGACAGGGGGAATAATTCACCCCTCCACTTT
. TRBJ1-2 many TRBV13 CASSSRVGPGWAYGYTF TGTGCCAGCAGCTCCCGGGTCGGGCCTGGGTGGGCCTATGGCTACACCTTC
. TRBJ2-7 . TRBV12-3/TRBV12-4 CASSSLLDREQYF TGTGCCAGCAGTAGTCTCCTCGACCGCGAGCAGTACTTC
. TRBJ2-1 few TRBV5-5 CASSPSSSYNEQFF TGTGCCAGCAGTCCCTCGAGTTCCTACAATGAGCAGTTCTTC
TRBD1 TRBJ2-4 . TRBV20-1 CSARDVLGTGARAKNIQYF TGCAGTGCTAGAGATGTTCTCGGGACAGGGGCTCGAGCCAAAAACATTCAGTACTTC
TRBD1 TRBJ1-6 few TRBV7-9 CASIRAGTDNSPLHF TGTGCCAGCATCCGAGCGGGGACAGATAATTCACCCCTCCACTTT
TRBD1 TRBJ2-5 . TRBV24-1 CATSDRDRGMETQYF TGTGCCACCAGTGACCGGGACAGGGGGATGGAGACCCAGTACTTC
TRBD1 TRBJ1-6 . TRBV5-1 CASSRTWTGSSYNSPLHF TGCGCCAGCAGCCGGACCTGGACAGGAAGCTCCTATAATTCACCCCTCCACTTT
. TRBJ2-1 many TRBV5-4 CASSLRVSPYNEQFF TGTGCCAGCAGCTTGAGGGTGTCCCCTTACAATGAGCAGTTCTTC
. TRBJ2-1 many TRBV9 CASSVAEGEQFF TGTGCCAGCAGCGTAGCAGAGGGTGAGCAGTTCTTC
. TRBJ2-1 few TRBV5-1 CASSLVPAGEQFF TGCGCCAGCAGCTTGGTTCCCGCGGGGGAGCAGTTCTTC
. TRBJ1-1 few TRBV30 CAWSWPMEGNTEAFF TGTGCCTGGAGTTGGCCCATGGAAGGGAACACTGAAGCTTTCTTT
. TRBJ2-5 . TRBV12-3/TRBV12-4 CASSPGLPATQYF TGTGCCAGCAGCCCGGGACTGCCGGCGACCCAGTACTTC
TRBD2 TRBJ2-4 many TRBV9 CASSRGDLGKNIQYF TGTGCCAGCAGCCGGGGGGATCTCGGCAAAAACATTCAGTACTTC
. TRBJ2-2 many TRBV7-9 CASSLHGSGGELFF TGTGCCAGCAGCTTACACGGGAGCGGCGGGGAGCTGTTTTTT
. TRBJ2-6 . TRBV6-5 CASSRITGANVLTF TGTGCCAGCAGTAGGATTACTGGGGCCAACGTCCTGACTTTC
. TRBJ2-4 few TRBV20-1 CSAILGGLNIQYF TGCAGTGCAATCCTCGGCGGGCTCAACATTCAGTACTTC
. TRBJ2-7 . TRBV15 CATSRDLGSYEQYF TGTGCCACCAGCAGAGATCTAGGCTCCTACGAGCAGTACTTC
. TRBJ2-4 many TRBV4-1 CASSLLLGGNIQYF TGCGCCAGCAGCCTGCTGTTGGGGGGAAACATTCAGTACTTC
. TRBJ2-7 few TRBV30 CAWSVPQGRYEQYF TGTGCCTGGAGTGTACCCCAGGGGAGATACGAGCAGTACTTC
. TRBJ2-1 few TRBV7-6 CASSLAAGSDEQFF TGTGCCAGCAGCTTAGCGGCAGGGTCCGATGAGCAGTTCTTC
TRBD2 TRBJ2-3 . TRBV9 CASSARASGSGTDTQYF TGTGCCAGCAGTGCAAGGGCGAGCGGGAGTGGAACAGATACGCAGTATTTT
. TRBJ1-1 . TRBV7-9 CASSSTSDTEAFF TGTGCCAGCAGCTCAACATCGGACACTGAAGCTTTCTTT
. TRBJ2-7 many TRBV3-1 CASSQQGYEQYF TGTGCCAGCAGCCAACAGGGCTACGAGCAGTACTTC
. TRBJ1-1 medium-sized TRBV13 CASSPTPNTEAFF TGTGCCAGCAGCCCGACTCCGAACACTGAAGCTTTCTTT
TRBD1 TRBJ2-6 few TRBV6-5 CASSQQGAGANVLTF TGTGCCAGCAGTCAACAGGGGGCTGGGGCCAACGTCCTGACTTTC
TRBD2 TRBJ2-1 few TRBV2 CASSEGLAGYNEQFF TGTGCCAGCAGTGAAGGGTTAGCGGGTTACAATGAGCAGTTCTTC
. TRBJ2-1 few TRBV7-2 CATARLLSYNEQFF TGTGCCACCGCCCGTTTATTATCCTACAATGAGCAGTTCTTC
. TRBJ2-3 many TRBV5-4 CASSLIFNTQYF TGTGCCAGCAGCTTGATATTCAATACGCAGTATTTT
. TRBJ2-2 . TRBV5-1 CASSLDGPNTGELFF TGCGCCAGCAGCTTGGACGGACCGAACACCGGGGAGCTGTTTTTT
. TRBJ1-1 . TRBV18 CASSVRQEILEAFF TGTGCCAGCTCAGTCAGACAGGAGATCCTTGAAGCTTTCTTT
. TRBJ1-1 many TRBV7-9 CASSLGNSGGGMAFF TGTGCCAGCAGCTTAGGTAACTCAGGCGGAGGAATGGCTTTCTTT
. TRBJ2-7 many TRBV4-1 CASSQGSYEQYF TGCGCCAGCAGCCAGGGGAGCTACGAGCAGTACTTC
. TRBJ2-5 few TRBV12-3/TRBV12-4 CASSLTLETQYF TGTGCCAGCAGTTTAACGTTAGAGACCCAGTACTTC
. TRBJ1-4 . TRBV4-3 CASSPGQGWRKLFF TGCGCCAGCAGCCCCGGCCAGGGGTGGCGAAAACTGTTTTTT
. TRBJ2-7 . TRBV6-1 CASSEASGVYEQYF TGTGCCAGCAGTGAAGCGTCAGGGGTCTACGAGCAGTACTTC
. TRBJ1-1 few TRBV20-1 CSAKRGLTEAFF TGCAGTGCAAAAAGGGGCCTCACTGAAGCTTTCTTT
. TRBJ2-1 few TRBV20-1 CSALGRPGDNEQFF TGCAGTGCCCTCGGGCGCCCCGGCGACAATGAGCAGTTCTTC
TRBD2 TRBJ2-1 . TRBV6-1 CASMASGTYNEQFF TGTGCCAGCATGGCTAGCGGGACCTACAATGAGCAGTTCTTC
. TRBJ2-1 many TRBV9 CASSPEVVNEQFF TGTGCCAGCAGCCCAGAGGTGGTGAATGAGCAGTTCTTC
TRBD1 TRBJ2-5 . TRBV7-2 CASSHNRDRGRETQYF TGTGCCAGCAGCCACAACCGGGACAGGGGTCGGGAGACCCAGTACTTC
TRBD2 TRBJ2-3 . TRBV7-9 CASSLIAGTSTDTQYF TGTGCCAGCAGCCTAATAGCGGGAACTAGCACAGATACGCAGTATTTT
TRBD1 TRBJ1-2 few TRBV6-2/TRBV6-3 CASGSGGVGGYTF TGTGCCAGCGGATCAGGGGGCGTAGGTGGCTACACCTTC
. TRBJ1-1 . TRBV2 CASSRERGNTEAFF TGTGCCAGCAGTAGGGAGAGGGGAAACACTGAAGCTTTCTTT
. TRBJ2-1 many TRBV4-3 CASSQDWSRNDEQFF TGCGCCAGCAGCCAAGATTGGTCCCGCAATGATGAGCAGTTCTTC
. TRBJ1-1 . TRBV5-1 CASSLWGYTEAFF TGCGCCAGCAGCTTGTGGGGGTACACTGAAGCTTTCTTT
. TRBJ1-3 . TRBV7-9 CASSHREGGNTIYF TGTGCCAGCAGCCACAGGGAAGGTGGAAACACCATATATTTT
. TRBJ2-3 few TRBV5-1 CASSFGDIYQYF TGCGCCAGCAGCTTCGGGGACATTTATCAGTATTTT
. TRBJ2-7 few TRBV27 CASSFVGSSYEQYF TGTGCCAGCAGTTTTGTGGGGAGCTCCTACGAGCAGTACTTC
. TRBJ2-1 . TRBV5-6 CASSLDLNNEQFF TGTGCCAGCAGCTTGGACCTAAACAATGAGCAGTTCTTC
. TRBJ1-5 few TRBV23-1 CASSQLGCERAHLGSNQPQHF TGCGCCAGCAGTCAATTAGGGTGCGAGAGGGCCCACTTGGGAAGCAATCAGCCCCAGCATTTT
. TRBJ2-2 . TRBV12-3/TRBV12-4 CASSLVGQPNTGELFF TGTGCCAGCAGTTTAGTGGGCCAGCCGAACACCGGGGAGCTGTTTTTT
TRBD2 TRBJ2-1 few TRBV4-1 CASSQEGSGRAREQFF TGCGCCAGCAGCCAAGAGGGTAGCGGGAGGGCCCGGGAGCAGTTCTTC
TRBD2 TRBJ2-1 many TRBV7-2 CASSLAVSGSSYNEQFF TGTGCCAGCAGCTTAGCGGTTAGCGGGAGCTCCTACAATGAGCAGTTCTTC
. TRBJ1-2 once TRBV18 CANSPLRQNYGYTF TGTGCCAACTCACCGCTCAGACAGAACTATGGCTACACCTTC
. TRBJ1-2 few TRBV29-1 CSVAGRGYGYTF TGCAGCGTTGCGGGGAGAGGCTATGGCTACACCTTC
TRBD1 TRBJ1-4 many TRBV2 CASSETSGGGNEKLFF TGTGCCAGCAGTGAAACCTCAGGGGGCGGAAATGAAAAACTGTTTTTT